This is a list of T cell receptor beta chains from one sample in a study of graft-versus-host responses after intestinal transplantation. TCRdb's copy holds only in-frame clones and misses some; the assay was immunoSEQ multiplex PCR. Found here are about 21,000 clones, roughly nine tenths of them singletons; the top ten hold 4.5% to 5.5%. The starting material was PBMCs, obtained just over 64 days after intestinal transplantation. The receptor set was obtained from a human patient who received an intestinal transplant, so some T cells may come from the graft donor. Each CDR3 is given with its conserved first and last residue. A D gene is named only where the DNA matches it firmly. Only part of the rows carry a size: once, few, many, or a class if the clone is expanded.

TRBJ2-4	TRBV10-2	-	-	14	TGCGCCAGCGGACGGTACGGGGAAGAAAACATTCAGTACTTC	CASGRYGEENIQYF
TRBJ1-2	TRBV4-3	-	-	16	TGCGCCAGCAGCCAAGAACCTCCCCCTAACGACTATGGCTACACCTTC	CASSQEPPPNDYGYTF
TRBJ2-1	TRBV4-3	-	-	13	TGCGCCAGCGGCCAAGATGTCACAAATGAGCAGTTCTTC	CASGQDVTNEQFF
TRBJ2-7	TRBV4-2	-	TRBD2	17	TGTGCCAGCAGCCAAGAGGTCGCAGCGGGGGGCCCCTACGAGCAGTACTTC	CASSQEVAAGGPYEQYF
TRBJ2-3	TRBV4-1	-	TRBD2	14	TGCGCCAGCAGTCCAGGACTAGATCCGGATACGCAGTATTTT	CASSPGLDPDTQYF
TRBJ2-7	TRBV27	few	-	13	TGTGCCAGCAGCCCCGACTGGCGCTACGAGCAGTACTTC	CASSPDWRYEQYF
TRBJ2-1	TRBV5-1	once	-	18	TGCGCCAGCAGCTTGGGAGACCCCCGGGCCCCGGGCTTCGATGAGCAGTTCTTC	CASSLGDPRAPGFDEQFF
TRBJ1-5	TRBV5-1	-	-	14	TGCGCCAGCAGCTTGGAAGGACAGAATCAGCCCCAGCATTTT	CASSLEGQNQPQHF
TRBJ2-7	TRBV13	-	TRBD2	15	TGTGCCAGCAGCTTAGGCGGCGGGAGCTCCTACGAGCAGTACTTC	CASSLGGGSSYEQYF
TRBJ2-1	TRBV7-6	-	-	14	TGTGCCAGCAGCCTACGAGGGGGGTTGAATGAGCAGTTCTTC	CASSLRGGLNEQFF
TRBJ2-7	TRBV5-5	few	-	14	TGTGCCAGCAGCTTGAGAGGAATGGACTACGAGCAGTACTTC	CASSLRGMDYEQYF
TRBJ2-5	TRBV4-1	-	TRBD1	14	TGCGCCAGCAGCCTAGGGACAGGTCAAGAGACCCAGTACTTC	CASSLGTGQETQYF
TRBJ1-5	TRBV20-1	-	-	11	TGCAGTGCTAGATCGTCAGGGTCGGAGCATTTT	CSARSSGSEHF
TRBJ2-1	TRBV10-3	-	TRBD2	18	TGTGCCAGCCGACCCCGGACCCTTGGACTAGCGGGGCTCGGGGAGCAGTTCTTC	CASRPRTLGLAGLGEQFF
TRBJ1-2	TRBV6-5	-	-	11	TGTGCCAGCAGTTACCAGGGAGGCTACACCTTC	CASSYQGGYTF
TRBJ2-1	TRBV27	-	-	16	TGTGCCAGCAGTTTATACGAGACAGGCTCCTACAATGAGCAGTTCTTC	CASSLYETGSYNEQFF
TRBJ1-1	TRBV6-5	once	-	15	TGTGCCAGCGCCAATTTTCAGGGGCCTTACACTGAAGCTTTCTTT	CASANFQGPYTEAFF
TRBJ2-7	TRBV27	-	-	13	TGTGCCAGCAGTTTCCCCGGCAGCTACGAGCAGTACTTC	CASSFPGSYEQYF
TRBJ2-1	TRBV5-1	-	-	12	TGCGCCAGCAGCTTGCAGTCCAGCGAGCAGTTCTTC	CASSLQSSEQFF
TRBJ2-1	TRBV29-1	few	-	13	TGCAGCGTTTACCCCGGTCCCAGCAATGAGCAGTTCTTC	CSVYPGPSNEQFF
TRBJ2-1	TRBV6-1	-	-	11	TGTGCCAGCGGAACAGGGTTCGAGCAGTTCTTC	CASGTGFEQFF
TRBJ1-1	TRBV5-1	-	-	13	TGCGCCAGCAGGGGCCTCATGAACACTGAAGCTTTCTTT	CASRGLMNTEAFF
TRBJ1-2	TRBV10-2	-	-	13	TGCGCCAGCAGTGAGTCCCTTAACTATGGCTACACCTTC	CASSESLNYGYTF
TRBJ1-2	TRBV7-9	-	-	11	TGTGCCAGCAGCTTCGGAGATGGCTACACCTTC	CASSFGDGYTF
TRBJ2-5	TRBV6-5	once	-	8	TGTGCCAGCAGTTACTCCTACTTC	CASSYSYF
TRBJ2-6	TRBV23-1	once	-	16	TGCGCCAGCTCCCCTGGGGTTTCCTCTGGGGCCAACGTCCTGACTTTC	CASSPGVSSGANVLTF
TRBJ2-1	TRBV7-2	-	TRBD2	18	TGTGCCAGCAGCTCGGGACTAGCGGGGCGAAGCTCCTACAATGAGCAGTTCTTC	CASSSGLAGRSSYNEQFF
TRBJ2-3	TRBV9	-	TRBD2	16	TGTGCCAGCAGCGCCATCTGGACTAGCGGGACAGATACGCAGTATTTT	CASSAIWTSGTDTQYF
TRBJ2-7	TRBV10-3	-	TRBD2	16	TGTGCCACCAGGGATACTAGCGGGGGGGTCTCCTACGAGCAGTACTTC	CATRDTSGGVSYEQYF
TRBJ2-5	TRBV7-9	-	-	14	TGTGCCAGCAACCCCCAGGGCCCCAAAGAGACCCAGTACTTC	CASNPQGPKETQYF
TRBJ1-1	TRBV13	-	-	14	TGTGCCAGCAGCTTCCAGGGGAAGAACACTGAAGCTTTCTTT	CASSFQGKNTEAFF
TRBJ2-5	TRBV5-6	-	TRBD2	14	TGTGCCAGCAGCTTGCGAGCGGGGCAAGAGACCCAGTACTTC	CASSLRAGQETQYF
TRBJ2-7	TRBV19	-	TRBD1	13	TGTGCCAGTAGTAGGGACAGGGGGCGCGAGCAGTACTTC	CASSRDRGREQYF
TRBJ2-3	TRBV5-4	once	-	13	TGTGCCAGCAGCTTGGAGGATCAGGATACGCAGTATTTT	CASSLEDQDTQYF
TRBJ2-5	TRBV6-6	-	-	16	TGTGCCACAACCTTTCTCGTGGAGGGGGATCAAGAGACCCAGTACTTC	CATTFLVEGDQETQYF
TRBJ2-2	TRBV30	-	-	15	TGTGCCTGGAGTGTACAGCGGCTGTCCACCGGGGAGCTGTTTTTT	CAWSVQRLSTGELFF
TRBJ1-1	TRBV5-5	-	TRBD1	15	TGTGCCAGCAGCTCAATTAAAGGACAGGTCACTGAAGCTTTCTTT	CASSSIKGQVTEAFF
TRBJ1-1	TRBV5-1	-	-	13	TGCGCCAGCAGCTACACAGGGCTCACTGAAGCTTTCTTT	CASSYTGLTEAFF
TRBJ2-5	TRBV11-3	-	-	15	TGTGCCAGCAGCTTAGAGTCACGGGGACAAGAGACCCAGTACTTC	CASSLESRGQETQYF
TRBJ1-6	TRBV10-3	-	-	15	TGTGCCATCAGTGGGCCTGCGGGAGTTGATTCACCCCTCCACTTT	CAISGPAGVDSPLHF
TRBJ1-5	TRBV9	-	-	16	TGTGCCAGCAGCGTATGGGTTTTTAGGAAAAATCAGCCCCAGCATTTT	CASSVWVFRKNQPQHF
TRBJ2-7	TRBV6-6	-	-	14	TGTGCCAGCAGCCCTCAGGGGACAACCTACGAGCAGTACTTC	CASSPQGTTYEQYF
TRBJ2-7	TRBV2	-	TRBD1	15	TGTGCCAGCAGGGCCCGGGACAGGGGTCTCAACGAGCAGTACTTC	CASRARDRGLNEQYF
TRBJ2-3	TRBV29-1	-	-	13	TGCAGCTATTCCCCCCCAAGCACAGATACGCAGTATTTT	CSYSPPSTDTQYF
TRBJ1-4	TRBV11-3	once	-	17	TGTGCCAGCAGCTTATCCCTCATGGGGGTAACTAATGAAAAACTGTTTTTT	CASSLSLMGVTNEKLFF
TRBJ1-5	TRBV19	-	-	15	TGTGCCAGTAGTATTCGCGGGGGGAGCAATCAGCCCCAGCATTTT	CASSIRGGSNQPQHF
TRBJ2-7	TRBV27	-	TRBD1	13	TGTGCCAGCAGTGGGACAGGTTCGTACGAGCAGTACTTC	CASSGTGSYEQYF
TRBJ2-1	TRBV5-6	-	-	17	TGTGCCAGCAGCTTGCGAAGAGGGCGAGGATCCTACAATGAGCAGTTCTTC	CASSLRRGRGSYNEQFF
TRBJ2-1	TRBV10-3	-	-	16	TGTGCCATCAGTGAACGCGTTGAGAGCTCCTACAATGAGCAGTTCTTC	CAISERVESSYNEQFF
TRBJ2-1	TRBV19	-	TRBD2	15	TGTGCCAGCGACATGGGGGGGAGCGCCTACAATGAGCAGTTCTTC	CASDMGGSAYNEQFF
TRBJ2-7	TRBV4-3	-	TRBD1	16	TGCGCCAGCAGCCAAGATCTGGCAGGGGGCTTCTACGAGCAGTACTTC	CASSQDLAGGFYEQYF
TRBJ2-7	TRBV5-6	-	TRBD1	14	TGTGCCAGCAGCGACGGGACAGGGGGCCGCGAGCAGTACTTC	CASSDGTGGREQYF
TRBJ1-1	TRBV27	-	-	13	TGTGCCAGCAGTTCCCCCTTCTTCCCTGAAGCTTTCTTT	CASSSPFFPEAFF
TRBJ1-2	TRBV5-6	-	TRBD1	17	TGTGCCAGCAGCTCGAGACAGGGGGTTTTCCTTGGCTATGGCTACACCTTC	CASSSRQGVFLGYGYTF
TRBJ1-1	TRBV30	-	-	13	TGTGCCTGGAGTCCCGGTTTGGGCACTGAAGCTTTCTTT	CAWSPGLGTEAFF
TRBJ1-1	TRBV7-2	-	TRBD1	15	TGTGCCAGCAGCCTAACGACAGGGGTGACGACTGAAGCTTTCTTT	CASSLTTGVTTEAFF
TRBJ2-5	TRBV6-6	-	-	14	TGTGCCAGTAGTTACGTGGGGTCCCAAGAGACCCAGTACTTC	CASSYVGSQETQYF
TRBJ2-5	TRBV9	once	TRBD2	16	TGTGCCAGCAGCGTAGGTTTTAGCGGGGCCCAAGAGACCCAGTACTTC	CASSVGFSGAQETQYF
TRBJ2-3	TRBV7-9	-	-	14	TGTGCCAGCAGCCCCTTCCCGCGCACAGATACGCAGTATTTT	CASSPFPRTDTQYF
TRBJ1-2	TRBV7-9	-	-	15	TGTGCCAGCAGCTTACCTCTACTATCGGACTATGGCTACACCTTC	CASSLPLLSDYGYTF